These 15 T cell receptor beta chains share one sample of origin, sequenced in a study of T cells in localized non-small cell lung cancer (TCRdb year 2020). The protocol used for the library was the immunoSEQ multiplex PCR assay. Held by TCRdb, this immuneACCESS table contains in-frame sequences only and omits some clones. Under half of the omission traces to an unresolved V gene where checked; the cause of the rest is unknown. Here the sample has over 55,000 clones; 85% to 90% occur a single time. Clones ranked in the top ten supply just under 2% of the sample. Sequenced material: peripheral blood, taken before any cancer treatment. These receptors originate from a woman aged 35-75 years with stage I lung adenocarcinoma.

To note about this clone: Germline is not matched at one junction end, which may reflect a read error. V and J are TRBV7-7 and TRBJ1-3, with no clear D. The germline CDR1 and CDR2 sequences are SSHAT and FNYEAQ (reference sequence). The CDR3 has 16 amino acids. The CDR3 bases are TGTGCTAGCAGCTTAAGTGGGCCCAGCTCTGGAAACACCATATATTTT. This gives the protein CASSLSGPSSGNTIYF. Full variable domain (remainder filled in from reference TRBV7-7 and TRBJ1-3): GAGVSQSPRYKVTKRGQDVTLRCDPISSHATLYWYQQALGQGPEFLTYFNYEAQPDKSGLPSDRFSAERPEGSISTLTIQRTEQRDSAMYRCASSLSGPSSGNTIYFGEGSWLTVV.

Remarks on this clone: Other nucleotide sequences in the sample specify the same CDR3. The chain joins TRBV18 to TRBJ1-1, with no clear D. Trimming removed 1 base from V and 0 bases from J, with 6 bases in between. The length of the CDR3 is 14 residues. In germline, CDR1 is KGHSH, CDR2 LQKENI. Here the CDR3 reads CASSPQGMNTEAFF. CDR3 coding DNA: TGTGCCAGCTCACCACAGGGCATGAACACTGAAGCTTTCTTT.

This rearrangement joins TRBV5-1 to TRBJ2-5; no clear D. Trimming removed 4 bases from V and 0 bases from J, with 19 bases in between. This CDR3 region has 17 residues. CDR1 is SGHRS, CDR2 YFSETQ, per germline. The CDR3 bases are TGCGCCAGCAGCGACGGTAGCCGTCAAATTAACCAAGAGACCCAGTACTTC. It codes for CASSDGSRQINQETQYF.

V and J are TRBV19 and TRBJ1-2; TRBD1 aligns across 7 bases. CDR1 and CDR2 (germline): LNHDA, SQIVND (reference sequence). The CDR3 has 14 amino acids. V shed 3 bases and J 6 bases; nucleotides not matched to a gene: 7. CDR3 DNA sequence: TGTGCCAGTAGTATCGACAGGGAAGGGAATGGCTACACCTTC. Translation gives CASSIDREGNGYTF.

This clone occurred once. The chain carries TRBV7-9 and TRBJ2-2; tentatively, D is TRBD2 (5 bases). There are 15 residues in the CDR3. V gave up 4 bases and J gave up 7 bases, with 16 bases separating them. From germline, CDR1 is SEHNR and CDR2 FQNEAQ (reference sequence). The chain's CDR3 is CASSSTTGRSGELFF. CDR3 DNA: TGTGCCAGCAGCTCGACTACCGGACGCAGCGGGGAGCTGTTTTTT. The full variable domain, its missing parts supplied by reference TRBV7-9 and TRBJ2-2, is DTGVSQNPRHKITKRGQNVTFRCDPISEHNRLYWYRQTLGQGPEFLTYFQNEAQLEKSRLLSDRFSAERPKGSFSTLEIQRTEQGDSAMYLCASSSTTGRSGELFFGEGSRLTVL.

The chain couples TRBV7-8 to TRBJ2-3, with 7 positions matching TRBD2. V lost 3 bases to trimming and J lost 5 bases; unmatched junction nucleotides: 5. This CDR3 is built from 14 residues. CDR1 is SGHVS, CDR2 FQNEAQ, per germline. For the CDR3, the DNA is TGTGCCAGCAGCTTGGGGGGGGGAGGAGATACGCAGTATTTT. Translation gives CASSLGGGGDTQYF.

V and J are TRBV7-9 and TRBJ2-1, with D uncertain. There are 17 residues in the CDR3. V lost 1 base to trimming and J lost 5 bases, with 18 bases between them. Germline V gives CDR1 SEHNR, CDR2 FQNEAQ (reference sequence). The CDR3 is CASSLVTSILENNEQFF. The CDR3 DNA is TGTGCCAGCAGCTTAGTGACCTCCATCCTAGAAAACAATGAGCAGTTCTTC.

The chain joins TRBV11-1 to TRBJ1-5; D remains ambiguous. Germline V gives CDR1 SGHAT, CDR2 FQDESV (reference sequence). Trimming took 4 bases from V and 6 from J, leaving 10 bases between them. The CDR3 covers 13 residues. The CDR3 sequence: CASSWNTGQPQHF. CDR3 bases: TGTGCCAGCAGCTGGAATACGGGTCAGCCCCAGCATTTT.

This clone was counted a few times. J is TRBJ1-2 and V is TRBV6-5; D might be TRBD1 (5 bases). Trimming left V 6 bases short and J 4 bases short, with 18 bases between. Germline V gene sequence: CDR1 MNHEY, CDR2 SVGAGI. This CDR3 is 15 amino acids long. As DNA, the CDR3 is TGTGCCAGCAGCCCCCACTCGGGGACGTCCTATGGCTACACCTTC. Its translation: CASSPHSGTSYGYTF.

V usage is TRBV18 and J usage is TRBJ2-3; TRBD2 is a possible D gene (6 bases). Germline CDR1 and CDR2: KGHSH and LQKENI. Trimming took off 2 bases at V and 2 bases at J, with 14 bases between the two ends. The CDR3 length is 16 residues. CDR3: CASSPAGRGDTDTQYF. DNA for the CDR3: TGTGCCAGCTCACCAGCAGGTCGCGGGGACACAGATACGCAGTATTTT.

The chain combines TRBV5-1 with TRBJ1-2, with TRBD1 as a possible D gene (5 bases). The CDR3 spans 14 residues. V gave up 0 bases and J gave up 2 bases, with 8 bases separating them. Looked up from germline, CDR1 is SGHRS and CDR2 is YFSETQ. The CDR3 protein is CASSLERQNYGYTF. CDR3 nucleotides: TGCGCCAGCAGCTTGGAGAGACAGAACTATGGCTACACCTTC.

This chain uses TRBV7-8 with TRBJ1-1, with 7 bases identical to TRBD1. CDR3 length equals 13 residues. Germline lookup yields CDR1 SGHVS and CDR2 FQNEAQ. Unmatched junction bases numbered 4, after V lost 5 bases and J lost 4 bases. The CDR3 region is CASSPGGPTEAFF. The CDR3 DNA reads TGTGCCAGCAGCCCAGGGGGACCCACTGAAGCTTTCTTT.

The chain combines TRBV5-8 with TRBJ2-7, with a possible D match to TRBD2 (6 bases). Germline V gene sequence: CDR1 SGHTS, CDR2 YDEGEE. There are 14 residues in the CDR3. V was shortened by 0 bases and J by 0 bases, with 7 bases between the two germline ends. Here the CDR3 DNA reads TGTGCCAGCAGCTTGGCCGGGAGCTCCTACGAGCAGTACTTC. Translated, it gives CASSLAGSSYEQYF.

The chain links TRBV13 to TRBJ2-7; D unresolved. From germline, CDR1 is PRHDT and CDR2 FYEKMQ (reference sequence). With 3 bases removed from V and 2 bases from J, the gap between germline ends came to 14 bases. CDR3 length equals 15 residues. The CDR3 DNA sequence: TGTGCCAGCAGCTTGACCCCCGACCTCCCCTACGAGCAGTACTTC. The encoded protein is CASSLTPDLPYEQYF.

The CDR3 DNA sequence: TGTGCCAGCAGCTTCTATGGCGGGAGCGCCGAGCAGTTCTTC. This encodes CASSFYGGSAEQFF. This chain links TRBV7-3 with TRBJ2-1; 7 bases are a match to TRBD2. V trimming: 3 bases; J trimming: 10 bases; junction bases outside the gene matches: 9. CDR1 SGHTA and CDR2 FQGTGA come from the germline V gene. This CDR3 is built from 14 residues. Full variable domain (outside the CDR3, taken from reference TRBV7-3 and TRBJ2-1): GAGVSQTPSNKVTEKGKYVELRCDPISGHTALYWYRQSLGQGPEFLIYFQGTGAADDSGLPNDRFFAVRPEGSVSTLKIQRTERGDSAVYLCASSFYGGSAEQFFGPGTRLTVL.